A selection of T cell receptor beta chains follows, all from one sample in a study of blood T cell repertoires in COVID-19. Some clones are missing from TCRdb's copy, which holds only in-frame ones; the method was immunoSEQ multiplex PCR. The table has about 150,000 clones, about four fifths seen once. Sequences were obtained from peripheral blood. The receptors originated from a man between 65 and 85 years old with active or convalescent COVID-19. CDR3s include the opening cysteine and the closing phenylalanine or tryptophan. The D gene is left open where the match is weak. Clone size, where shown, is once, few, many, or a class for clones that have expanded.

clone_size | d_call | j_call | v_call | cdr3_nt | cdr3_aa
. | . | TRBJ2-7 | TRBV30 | TGTGCCTGGAGGGGGGGGCAGGCGGTCTACGAGCAGTACTTC | CAWRGGQAVYEQYF
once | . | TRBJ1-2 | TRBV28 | TGTGCCAGCAGTTTACAGGGAAACTATGGCTACACCTTC | CASSLQGNYGYTF
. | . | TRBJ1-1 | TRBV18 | TGTGCCAGCTCACCAATTTCGCCGGGGACTGAAGCTTTCTTT | CASSPISPGTEAFF
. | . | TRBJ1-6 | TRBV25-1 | TGTGCCAGCAGGGGGGGGCTACTTTATAATTCACCCCTCCACTTT | CASRGGLLYNSPLHF
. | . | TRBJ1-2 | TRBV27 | TGTGCCAGCAGCCCCCTTACGGGACATCATCAAGGAGGCTACACCTTC | CASSPLTGHHQGGYTF
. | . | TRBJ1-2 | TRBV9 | TGTGCCAGCAACCCGGGGGAGGGCAGTTGCACCTTC | CASNPGEGSCTF
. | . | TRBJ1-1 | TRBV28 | TGTGCCAGCACCGCACTTGGTGCAAACACTGAAGCTTTCTTT | CASTALGANTEAFF
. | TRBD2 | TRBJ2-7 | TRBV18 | TGTGCCAGCTCATCTCTAGCGGTTTATGCCTACGAGCAGTACTTC | CASSSLAVYAYEQYF
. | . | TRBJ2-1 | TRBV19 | TGTGCCAGTAGCCCGGGACTCCGCAATGAGCAGTTCTTC | CASSPGLRNEQFF
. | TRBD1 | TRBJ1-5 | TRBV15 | TGTGCCACCAGCACAGGGGACAGGGGGCCCCATCAGCCCCAGCATTTT | CATSTGDRGPHQPQHF
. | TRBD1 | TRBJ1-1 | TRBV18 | TGTGCCAGCTCACGAATTCCCGGGACAGCGAACACTGAAGCTTTCTTT | CASSRIPGTANTEAFF
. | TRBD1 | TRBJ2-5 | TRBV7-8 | TGTGCCAGCAGCTTTAGCGGACAGGGGGCGCCGGGAGAGACCCAGTACTTC | CASSFSGQGAPGETQYF
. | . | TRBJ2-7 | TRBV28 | TGTGCCAGCTTAGATACAGGGTTCTACGAGCAGTACTTC | CASLDTGFYEQYF
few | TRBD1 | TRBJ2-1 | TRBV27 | TGTGCCAGCAGTTTATCGTTCAGGGGGTGGCATGAGCAGTTCTTC | CASSLSFRGWHEQFF
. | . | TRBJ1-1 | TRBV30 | TGTGCCTGGAGTCGCATGGGCAGTATGAACACTGAAGCTTTCTTT | CAWSRMGSMNTEAFF
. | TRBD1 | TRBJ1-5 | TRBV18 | TGTGCCAGCTCACCATCCCGGGACAGATTAAGCAATCAGCCCCAGCATTTT | CASSPSRDRLSNQPQHF
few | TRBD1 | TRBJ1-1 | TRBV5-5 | TGTGCCAGCAGTCGAGCCTTAGACAGGGTGCGAACTGAAGCTTTCTTT | CASSRALDRVRTEAFF
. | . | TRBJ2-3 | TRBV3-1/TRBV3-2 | TGTGCCAGCAGCCGCAGGGCGTGGGTGATTACGCAGTATTTT | CASSRRAWVITQYF
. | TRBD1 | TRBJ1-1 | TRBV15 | TGTGCCACCAGCAGAGATAACAGGGGCCCTGAAGCTTTCTTT | CATSRDNRGPEAFF
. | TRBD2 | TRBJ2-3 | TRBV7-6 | TGTGCCAGCAGCTTAGCGGAGGGGAGGGCCGCAGATACGCAGTATTTT | CASSLAEGRAADTQYF
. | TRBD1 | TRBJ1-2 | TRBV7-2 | TGTGCCAGCAGCTTCGGGGGACAGGGCGATGGCTACACCTTC | CASSFGGQGDGYTF
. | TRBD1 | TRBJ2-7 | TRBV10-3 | TGTGCCATCAGTGGGACAGGGGCCTACGAGCAGTACTTC | CAISGTGAYEQYF
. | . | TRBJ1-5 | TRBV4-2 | TGTGCCAGCAGCCAAGACCCCGGACATAGCAATCAGCCCCAGCATTTT | CASSQDPGHSNQPQHF
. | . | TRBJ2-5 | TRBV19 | TGTGCCAGTAGTACCAGACCGGGGGTAGAGACCCAGTACTTC | CASSTRPGVETQYF
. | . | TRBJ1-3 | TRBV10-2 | TGCGCCAGCAGCGTTCGGGGGATCGGAAACACCATATATTTT | CASSVRGIGNTIYF
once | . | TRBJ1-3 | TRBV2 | TGTGCCAGCAGTGACTTCAGGGGACTAAAAAACACCATATATTTT | CASSDFRGLKNTIYF
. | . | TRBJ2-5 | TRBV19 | TGTGCCAGTAGTTTCCGCTCTGGGGGAGGCAAGGAGACCCAGTACTTC | CASSFRSGGGKETQYF
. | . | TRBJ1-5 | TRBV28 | TGTGCCAGCAGTTCCAATATGCGGGGGAGCAATCAGCCCCAGCATTTT | CASSSNMRGSNQPQHF
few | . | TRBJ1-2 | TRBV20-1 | TGCAGTGCTTCGAGGGGCTACACCTTC | CSASRGYTF
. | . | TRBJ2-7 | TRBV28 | TGTGCCAGCAGTTTGTGGCAGGGAAAGTCCTACGAGCAGTACTTC | CASSLWQGKSYEQYF
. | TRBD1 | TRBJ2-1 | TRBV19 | TGTGCCAGTAGTAACCCCGGACAGGGCTCCTACAATGAGCAGTTCTTC | CASSNPGQGSYNEQFF
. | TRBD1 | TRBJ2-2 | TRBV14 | TGTGCCAGCAGCCAGTACCAGGGGGACACCGGGGAGCTGTTTTTT | CASSQYQGDTGELFF
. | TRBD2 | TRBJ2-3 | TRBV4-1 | TGCGCCAGCCAAATTAGCGGGAGGGCCACAGATACGCAGTATTTT | CASQISGRATDTQYF
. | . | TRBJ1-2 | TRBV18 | TGTGCCAGCTCACCACCGGCATCGGCAGGGGTGGACTATGGCTACACCTTC | CASSPPASAGVDYGYTF
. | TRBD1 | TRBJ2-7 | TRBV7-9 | TGTGCCAGCAGCTCCCGGGACAGGGGGATCTACGAGCAGTACTTC | CASSSRDRGIYEQYF
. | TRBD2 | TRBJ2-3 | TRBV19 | TGTGCCAGTAGTATGGACGGGAGGGATAGCACAGATACGCAGTATTTT | CASSMDGRDSTDTQYF
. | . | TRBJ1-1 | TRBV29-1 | TGCAGCGTTACTACGGAGGTCTACGACACTGAAGCTTTCTTT | CSVTTEVYDTEAFF
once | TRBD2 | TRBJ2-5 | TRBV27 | TGTGCCAGCAATCCCTCCCCGGGGCTAGCGGGGGCACCACAAGAGACCCAGTACTTC | CASNPSPGLAGAPQETQYF
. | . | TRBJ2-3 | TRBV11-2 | TGTGCCAGCAGCTCAAGGGGAGATACGCAGTATTTT | CASSSRGDTQYF
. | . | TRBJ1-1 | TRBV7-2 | TGTGCCAGCAGCCCAGGGGCCAGGGCCACTGAAGCTTTCTTT | CASSPGARATEAFF